This T cell receptor beta chain came from a study of CD8 T cells in ankylosing spondylitis. Study-wide findings and caveats: Previously reported in reactive arthritis synovial fluid and blood were some of the motif variants. Matched ankylosing spondylitis synovial fluid reportedly contained a significantly enriched population of disease-linked clones.

TCRdb analysed the 5' RACE reads with MiXCR anew, one entry per CDR3 protein. The sample consists of more than 250,000 distinct CDR3 sequences, roughly 12% of them appearing once. Germline loops: CDR1 DFQATT, CDR2 SNEGSKA (reference sequence). V lost 3 bases, J lost 6 bases, and 6 bases lay in between. The length of the CDR3 is 11 residues. This clonotype came up many times. Antigen unknown. Material: blood, either unsorted or a sorted T cell fraction (not recorded which). This clonotype was sampled from a female donor with ankylosing spondylitis or in good health (not recorded which). This chain uses TRBV20-1 with TRBJ1-5; no definite D call. This CDR3 reads CSASTGQPQHF. CDR3 sequence (DNA): TGCAGTGCTAGTACGGGTCAGCCCCAGCATTTT.